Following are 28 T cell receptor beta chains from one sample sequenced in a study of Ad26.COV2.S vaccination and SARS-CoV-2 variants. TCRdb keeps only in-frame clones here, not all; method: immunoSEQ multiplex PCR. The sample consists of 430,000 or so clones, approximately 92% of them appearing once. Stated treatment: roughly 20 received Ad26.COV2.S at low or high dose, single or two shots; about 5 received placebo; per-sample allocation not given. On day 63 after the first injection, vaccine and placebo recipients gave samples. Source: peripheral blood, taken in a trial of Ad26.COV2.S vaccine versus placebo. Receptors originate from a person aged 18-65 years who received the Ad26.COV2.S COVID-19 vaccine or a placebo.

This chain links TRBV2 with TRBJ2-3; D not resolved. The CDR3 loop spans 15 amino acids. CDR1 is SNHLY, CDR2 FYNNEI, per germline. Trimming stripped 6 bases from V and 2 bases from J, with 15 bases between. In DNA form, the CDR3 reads TGTGCCAGCAGGGCCATCTATACTAACACAGATACGCAGTATTTT. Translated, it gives CASRAIYTNTDTQYF.

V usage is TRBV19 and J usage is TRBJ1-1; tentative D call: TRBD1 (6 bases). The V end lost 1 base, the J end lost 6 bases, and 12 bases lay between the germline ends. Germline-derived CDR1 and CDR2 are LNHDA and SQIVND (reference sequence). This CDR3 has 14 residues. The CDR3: CASSIGGGRSEAFF. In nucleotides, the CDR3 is TGTGCCAGTAGTATAGGAGGGGGGCGATCTGAAGCTTTCTTT. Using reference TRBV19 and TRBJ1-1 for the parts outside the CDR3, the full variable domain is DGGITQSPKYLFRKEGQNVTLSCEQNLNHDAMYWYRQDPGQGLRLIYYSQIVNDFQKGDIAEGYSVSREKKESFPLTVTSAQKNPTAFYLCASSIGGGRSEAFFGQGTRLTVV.

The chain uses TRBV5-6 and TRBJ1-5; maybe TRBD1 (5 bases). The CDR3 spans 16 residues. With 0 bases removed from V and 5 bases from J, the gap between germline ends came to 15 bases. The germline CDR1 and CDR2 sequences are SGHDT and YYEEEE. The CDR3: CASSLGPGRSDQPQHF. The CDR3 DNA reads TGTGCCAGCAGCTTGGGGCCAGGGAGGTCTGATCAGCCCCAGCATTTT.

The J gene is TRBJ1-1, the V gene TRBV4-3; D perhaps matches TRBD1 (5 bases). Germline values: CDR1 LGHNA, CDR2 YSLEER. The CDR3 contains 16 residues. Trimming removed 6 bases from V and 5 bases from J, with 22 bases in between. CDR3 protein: CASSFGIRAGLTEAFF. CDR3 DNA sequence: TGCGCCAGCAGTTTCGGTATTAGGGCAGGGCTAACTGAAGCTTTCTTT.

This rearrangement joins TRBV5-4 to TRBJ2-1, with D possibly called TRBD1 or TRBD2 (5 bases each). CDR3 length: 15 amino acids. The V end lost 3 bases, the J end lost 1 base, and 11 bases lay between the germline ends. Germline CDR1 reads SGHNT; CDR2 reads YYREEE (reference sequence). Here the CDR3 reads CASSSGEGSYNEQFF. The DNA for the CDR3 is TGTGCCAGCAGCTCAGGAGAGGGGTCCTACAATGAGCAGTTCTTC.

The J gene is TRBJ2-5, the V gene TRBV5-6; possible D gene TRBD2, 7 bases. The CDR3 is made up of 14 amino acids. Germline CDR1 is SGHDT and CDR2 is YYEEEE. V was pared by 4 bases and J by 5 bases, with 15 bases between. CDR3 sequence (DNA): TGTGCCAGCAGCCCCGGAGGGGGGGGTGAGACCCAGTACTTC. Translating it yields CASSPGGGGETQYF.

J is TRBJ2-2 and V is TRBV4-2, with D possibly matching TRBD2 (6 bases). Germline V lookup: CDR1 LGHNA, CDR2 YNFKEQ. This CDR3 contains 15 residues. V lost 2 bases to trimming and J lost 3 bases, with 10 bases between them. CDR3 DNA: TGTGCCAGCAGCCAATTGATAGCGGACACCGGGGAGCTGTTTTTT. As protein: CASSQLIADTGELFF.

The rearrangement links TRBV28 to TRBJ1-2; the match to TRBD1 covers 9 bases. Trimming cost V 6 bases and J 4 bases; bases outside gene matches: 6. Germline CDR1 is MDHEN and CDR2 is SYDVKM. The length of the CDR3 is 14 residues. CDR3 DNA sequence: TGTGCCAGCAGATCCACAGGGGGCAGCTATGGCTACACCTTC. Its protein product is CASRSTGGSYGYTF.

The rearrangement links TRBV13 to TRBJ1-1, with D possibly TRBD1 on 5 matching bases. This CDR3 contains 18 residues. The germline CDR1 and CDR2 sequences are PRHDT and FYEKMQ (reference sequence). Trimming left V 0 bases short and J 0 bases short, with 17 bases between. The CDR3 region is CASSLGLGGMGMNTEAFF. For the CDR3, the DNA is TGTGCCAGCAGCTTAGGCCTCGGGGGAATGGGTATGAACACTGAAGCTTTCTTT.

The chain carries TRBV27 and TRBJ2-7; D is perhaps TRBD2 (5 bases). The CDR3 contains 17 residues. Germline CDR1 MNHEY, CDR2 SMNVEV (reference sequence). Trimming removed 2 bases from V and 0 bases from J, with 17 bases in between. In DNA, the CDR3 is TGTGCCAGCAGTTTACAGGACGGGGAACCCGACTCCTACGAGCAGTACGTC. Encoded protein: CASSLQDGEPDSYEQYV.

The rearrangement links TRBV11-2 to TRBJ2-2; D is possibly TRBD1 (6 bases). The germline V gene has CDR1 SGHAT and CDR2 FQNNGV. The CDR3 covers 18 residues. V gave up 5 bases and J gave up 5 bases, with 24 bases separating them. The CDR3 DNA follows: TGTGCCAGCAGCCGCCCCGAGGGCAGGGGATCTTGGACCGGGGAGCTGTTTTTT. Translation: CASSRPEGRGSWTGELFF.

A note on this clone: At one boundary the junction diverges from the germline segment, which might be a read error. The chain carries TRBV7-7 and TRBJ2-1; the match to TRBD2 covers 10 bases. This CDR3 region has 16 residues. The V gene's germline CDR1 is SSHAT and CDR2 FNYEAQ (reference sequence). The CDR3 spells CASSLGPSGRASEQFF. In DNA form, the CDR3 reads TGTGCTAGCAGCTTAGGTCCGAGCGGGAGGGCTAGTGAGCAGTTCTTC.

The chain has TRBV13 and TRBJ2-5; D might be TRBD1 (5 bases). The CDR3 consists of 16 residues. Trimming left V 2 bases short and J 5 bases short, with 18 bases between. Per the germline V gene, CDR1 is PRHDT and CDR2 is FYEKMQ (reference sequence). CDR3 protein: CASSLLRQGGPETQYF. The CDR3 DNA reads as TGTGCCAGCAGCTTACTAAGGCAGGGTGGACCGGAGACCCAGTACTTC.

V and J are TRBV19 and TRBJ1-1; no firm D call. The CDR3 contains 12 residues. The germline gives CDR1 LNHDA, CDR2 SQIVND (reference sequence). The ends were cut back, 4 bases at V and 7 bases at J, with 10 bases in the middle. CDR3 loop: CASSTRTIEAFF. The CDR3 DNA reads TGTGCCAGTAGTACCCGGACCATTGAAGCTTTCTTT. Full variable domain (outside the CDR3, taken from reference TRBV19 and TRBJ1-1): DGGITQSPKYLFRKEGQNVTLSCEQNLNHDAMYWYRQDPGQGLRLIYYSQIVNDFQKGDIAEGYSVSREKKESFPLTVTSAQKNPTAFYLCASSTRTIEAFFGQGTRLTVV.

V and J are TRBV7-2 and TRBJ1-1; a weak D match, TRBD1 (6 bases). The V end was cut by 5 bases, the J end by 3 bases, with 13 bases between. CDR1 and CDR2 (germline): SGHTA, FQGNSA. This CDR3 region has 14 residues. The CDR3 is CASSARQGYTEAFF. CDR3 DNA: TGTGCCAGCAGCGCCCGTCAGGGGTACACTGAAGCTTTCTTT.

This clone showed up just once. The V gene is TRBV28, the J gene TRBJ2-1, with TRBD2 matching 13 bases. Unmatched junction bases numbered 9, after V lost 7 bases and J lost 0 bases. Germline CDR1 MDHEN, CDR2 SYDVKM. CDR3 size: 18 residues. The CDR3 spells CASTGTSGISFSYNEQFF. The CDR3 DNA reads TGTGCCAGCACCGGGACTAGCGGGATCTCCTTCTCCTACAATGAGCAGTTCTTC.

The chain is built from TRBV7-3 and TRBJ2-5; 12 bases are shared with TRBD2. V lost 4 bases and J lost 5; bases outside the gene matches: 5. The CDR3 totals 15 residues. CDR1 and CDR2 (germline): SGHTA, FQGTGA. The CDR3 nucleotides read TGTGCCAGCAGCTCTGGACTAGCGGGACAGGAGACCCAGTACTTC. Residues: CASSSGLAGQETQYF.

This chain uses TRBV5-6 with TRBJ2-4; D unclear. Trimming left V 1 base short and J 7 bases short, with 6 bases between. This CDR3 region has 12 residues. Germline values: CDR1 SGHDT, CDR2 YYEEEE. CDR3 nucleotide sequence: TGTGCCAGCAGCTTGAAACGCAACATTCAGTACTTC. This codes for CASSLKRNIQYF.

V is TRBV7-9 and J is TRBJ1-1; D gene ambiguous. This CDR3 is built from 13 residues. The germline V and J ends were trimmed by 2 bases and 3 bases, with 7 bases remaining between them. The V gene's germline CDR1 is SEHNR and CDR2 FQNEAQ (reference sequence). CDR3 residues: CASSLTEDTEAFF. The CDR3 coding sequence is TGTGCCAGCAGCTTAACAGAGGACACTGAAGCTTTCTTT.

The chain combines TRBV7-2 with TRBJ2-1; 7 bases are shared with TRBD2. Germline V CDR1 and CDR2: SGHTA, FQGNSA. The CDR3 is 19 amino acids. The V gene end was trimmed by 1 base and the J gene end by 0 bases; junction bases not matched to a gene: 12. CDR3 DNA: TGTGCCAGCAGCTTAGTTGGTCTAGCGGAAACAACCTCCTACAATGAGCAGTTCTTC. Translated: CASSLVGLAETTSYNEQFF.

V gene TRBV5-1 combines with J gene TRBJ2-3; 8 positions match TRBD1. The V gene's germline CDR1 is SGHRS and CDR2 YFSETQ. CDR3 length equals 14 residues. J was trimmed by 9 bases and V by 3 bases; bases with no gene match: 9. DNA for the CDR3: TGCGCCAGCAGCTCCCATCAGGGGGCAGGGACGCAGTATTTT. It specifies CASSSHQGAGTQYF. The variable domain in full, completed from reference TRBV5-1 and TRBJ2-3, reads KAGVTQTPRYLIKTRGQQVTLSCSPISGHRSVSWYQQTPGQGLQFLFEYFSETQRNKGNFPGRFSGRQFSNSRSEMNVSTLELGDSALYLCASSSHQGAGTQYFGPGTRLTVL.

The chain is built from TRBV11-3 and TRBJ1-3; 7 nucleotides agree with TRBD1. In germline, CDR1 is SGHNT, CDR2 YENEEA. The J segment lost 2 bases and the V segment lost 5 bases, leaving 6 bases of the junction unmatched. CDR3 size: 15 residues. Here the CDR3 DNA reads TGTGCCAGCAGCCTTGAGGGGGCTACTGGAAACACCATATATTTT. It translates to CASSLEGATGNTIYF.

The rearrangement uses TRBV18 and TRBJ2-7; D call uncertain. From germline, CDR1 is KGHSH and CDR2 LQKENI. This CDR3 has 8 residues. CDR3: CASSPKKV. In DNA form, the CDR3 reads TGTGCCAGCTCGCCCAAGAAGGTC.

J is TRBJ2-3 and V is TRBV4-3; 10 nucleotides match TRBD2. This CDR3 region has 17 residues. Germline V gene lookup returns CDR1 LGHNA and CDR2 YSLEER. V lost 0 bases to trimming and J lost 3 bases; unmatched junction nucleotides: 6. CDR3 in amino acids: CASSQERSGGDTDTQYF. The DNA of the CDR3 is TGCGCCAGCAGCCAAGAGAGGAGCGGGGGGGATACAGATACGCAGTATTTT.

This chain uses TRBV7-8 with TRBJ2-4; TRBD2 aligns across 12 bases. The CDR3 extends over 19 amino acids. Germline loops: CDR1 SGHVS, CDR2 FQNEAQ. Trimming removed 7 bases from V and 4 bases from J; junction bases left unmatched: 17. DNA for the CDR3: TGTGCCAGCACCCCAAGGGGGACTAGCGGGCCCCTAGTTAAAAACATTCAGTACTTC. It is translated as CASTPRGTSGPLVKNIQYF.

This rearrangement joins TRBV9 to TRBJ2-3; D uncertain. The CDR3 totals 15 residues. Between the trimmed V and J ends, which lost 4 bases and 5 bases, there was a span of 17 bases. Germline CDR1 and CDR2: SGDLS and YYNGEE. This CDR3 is CASSIYFDLGDTQYF. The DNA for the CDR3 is TGTGCCAGCAGCATCTACTTCGACTTGGGAGATACGCAGTATTTT.

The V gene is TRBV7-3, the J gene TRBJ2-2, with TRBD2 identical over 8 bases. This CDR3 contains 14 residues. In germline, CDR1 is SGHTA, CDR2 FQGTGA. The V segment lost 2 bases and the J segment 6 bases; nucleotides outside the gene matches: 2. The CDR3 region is CASSLGLAAGELFF. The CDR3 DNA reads TGTGCCAGCAGCTTAGGACTAGCCGCCGGGGAGCTGTTTTTT.

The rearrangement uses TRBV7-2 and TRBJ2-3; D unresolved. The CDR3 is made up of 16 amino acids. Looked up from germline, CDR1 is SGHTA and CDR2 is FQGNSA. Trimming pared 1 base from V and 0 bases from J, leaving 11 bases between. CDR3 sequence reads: CASSLEGPPSTDTQYF. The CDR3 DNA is TGTGCCAGCAGCTTAGAAGGGCCTCCTAGCACAGATACGCAGTATTTT.